This T cell receptor beta chain was obtained from a study of blood T cell repertoires in COVID-19. V was cut by 5 bases and J by 0 bases, with 4 bases left in between. Germline V gene lookup returns CDR1 MNHEY and CDR2 SVGAGI. The CDR3 loop spans 13 amino acids. Using immunoSEQ multiplex PCR, the repertoire was profiled, and TCRdb retains in-frame clones only, with some absent. The profile covers around 300,000 clones, with over 75% appearing a single time and just under 9.5% taken by the ten largest. The genes are TRBV6-5 and TRBJ1-4; D is uncertain. The sample was peripheral blood. This sequence was found in a man younger than 30 with active or convalescent COVID-19. The CDR3 sequence is CASSLTTNEKLFF. The CDR3 DNA reads TGTGCCAGCAGTCTTACAACTAATGAAAAACTGTTTTTT.